What follows describes a single T cell receptor (beta chain). These data originate in a study of blood T cell repertoires in COVID-19. The CDR3 is 16 amino acids. The V and J ends lost 2 bases and 1 base respectively, with 14 bases between them. Germline assignment: CDR1 KGHSH and CDR2 LQKENI. Sequenced by immunoSEQ multiplex PCR; TCRdb stores in-frame clones only, minus some. The sample has around 150,000 clones, about 91% seen once. This chain connects TRBV18 to TRBJ1-1, with a tentative D call TRBD1 (5 bases). The specimen sequenced was peripheral blood. This receptor was identified in a woman aged 60 to 75 who had recovered from COVID-19. The CDR3 sequence: CASSPNRQGKNTEAFF. The CDR3 coding sequence is TGTGCCAGCTCACCAAATAGGCAGGGAAAGAACACTGAAGCTTTCTTT.